Sequencing of this TCR beta chain was carried out in a study of T cell responses to AZD1222 COVID-19 vaccine. Regarding the study as a whole: Among AZD1222 vaccinees, only 6 or 7 were seropositive at baseline. Across spike, vaccine-associated CD4 TCRs were found, dominant at 160-218 and 743-854. Increases in Spike-specific TCR breadth and depth were seen after two AZD1222 doses. Sampling captured repertoires only after the peak T cell response.

The table came from immunoSEQ multiplex PCR; TCRdb's copy has only in-frame clones and leaves some out. The profile shows 130,000 or so clones, 86% of them singletons. This clone was recorded once. The target antigen is unknown. CDR3 size: 15 residues. The V gene end was trimmed by 4 bases and the J gene end by 8 bases; junction bases not matched to a gene: 8. Germline V gene data show CDR1 as SGHVS and CDR2 as FNYEAQ. This clonotype was sampled from an adult in good health. The chain combines TRBV7-6 with TRBJ1-6; 7 nucleotides agree with TRBD1. The source was peripheral blood, collected on day 0 of AZD1222 vaccination. CDR3 in amino acids: CASSSNRGGDSPLHF. The DNA of the CDR3 is TGTGCCAGCAGCTCGAACAGGGGAGGAGATTCACCCCTCCACTTT. Supplemented by reference TRBV7-6 and TRBJ1-6, the full variable domain reads GAGVSQSPRYKVTKRGQDVALRCDPISGHVSLYWYRQALGQGPEFLTYFNYEAQQDKSGLPNDRFSAERPEGSISTLTIQRTEQRDSAMYRCASSSNRGGDSPLHFGNGTRLTVT.